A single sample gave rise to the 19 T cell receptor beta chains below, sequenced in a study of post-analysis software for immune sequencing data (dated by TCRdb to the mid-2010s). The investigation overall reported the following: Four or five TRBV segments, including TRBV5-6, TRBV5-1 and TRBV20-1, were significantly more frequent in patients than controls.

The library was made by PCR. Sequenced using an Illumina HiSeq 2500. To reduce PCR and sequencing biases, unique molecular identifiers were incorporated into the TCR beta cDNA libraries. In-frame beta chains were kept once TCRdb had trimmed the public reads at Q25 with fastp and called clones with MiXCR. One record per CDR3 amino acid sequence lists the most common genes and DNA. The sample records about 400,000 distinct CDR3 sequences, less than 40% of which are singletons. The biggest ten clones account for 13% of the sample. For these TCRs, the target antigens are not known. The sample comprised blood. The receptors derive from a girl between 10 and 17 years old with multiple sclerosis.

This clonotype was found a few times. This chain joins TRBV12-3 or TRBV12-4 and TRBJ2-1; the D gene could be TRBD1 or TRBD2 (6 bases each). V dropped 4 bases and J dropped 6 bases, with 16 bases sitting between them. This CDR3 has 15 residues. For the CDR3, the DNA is TGTGCCAGCAGTTCTCTTCCGGGGGCTAGCAATGAGCAGTTCTTC. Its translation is CASSSLPGASNEQFF.

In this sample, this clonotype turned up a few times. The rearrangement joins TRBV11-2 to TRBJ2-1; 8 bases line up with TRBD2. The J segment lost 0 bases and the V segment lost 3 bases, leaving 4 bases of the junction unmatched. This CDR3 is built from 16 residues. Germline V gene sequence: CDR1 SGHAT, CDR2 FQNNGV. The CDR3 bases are TGTGCCAGCAGCTTTGGCGGGGGGAGCTCCTACAATGAGCAGTTCTTC. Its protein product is CASSFGGGSSYNEQFF.

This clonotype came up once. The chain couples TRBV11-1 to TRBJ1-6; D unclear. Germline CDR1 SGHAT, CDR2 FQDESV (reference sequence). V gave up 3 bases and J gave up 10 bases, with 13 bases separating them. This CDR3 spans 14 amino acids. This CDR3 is CASSLVQDGSPLHF. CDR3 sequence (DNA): TGTGCCAGCAGCTTGGTTCAGGACGGATCACCCCTCCACTTT.

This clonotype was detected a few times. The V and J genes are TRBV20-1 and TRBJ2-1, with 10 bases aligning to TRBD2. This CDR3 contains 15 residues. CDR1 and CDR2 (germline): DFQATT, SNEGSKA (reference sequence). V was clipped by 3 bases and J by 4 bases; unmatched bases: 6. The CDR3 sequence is CSASEGSGGYNEQFF. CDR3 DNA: TGCAGTGCTAGTGAGGGTAGCGGGGGGTACAATGAGCAGTTCTTC.

The CDR3 nucleotides read TGTGCCAGCAGCTTTGGGCAGGGAGTGGGTCAGCCCCAGCATTTT. Protein: CASSFGQGVGQPQHF. V is TRBV7-9 and J is TRBJ1-5; possible D gene TRBD1, 5 bases. Germline V gives CDR1 SEHNR, CDR2 FQNEAQ (reference sequence). The CDR3 covers 15 residues. V shed 3 bases and J shed 6 bases, with 15 bases lying between them.

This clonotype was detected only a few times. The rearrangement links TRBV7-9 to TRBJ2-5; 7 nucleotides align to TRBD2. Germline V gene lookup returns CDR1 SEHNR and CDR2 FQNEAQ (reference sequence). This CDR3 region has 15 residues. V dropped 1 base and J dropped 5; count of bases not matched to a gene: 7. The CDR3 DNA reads TGTGCCAGCAGCTTAGGGGCTAGCGGAGGGGAGACCCAGTACTTC. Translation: CASSLGASGGETQYF.

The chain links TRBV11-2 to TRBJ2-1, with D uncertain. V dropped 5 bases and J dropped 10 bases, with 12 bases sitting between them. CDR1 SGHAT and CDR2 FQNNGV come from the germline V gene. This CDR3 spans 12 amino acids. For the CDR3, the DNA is TGTGCCAGCAGCCCCCCAAGTCAAGAGCAGTTCTTC. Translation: CASSPPSQEQFF.

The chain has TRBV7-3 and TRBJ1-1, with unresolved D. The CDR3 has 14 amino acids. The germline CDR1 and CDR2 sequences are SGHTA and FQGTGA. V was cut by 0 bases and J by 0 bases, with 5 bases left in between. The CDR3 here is CASSLTRLNTEAFF. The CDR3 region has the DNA TGTGCCAGCAGCTTAACCAGGCTGAACACTGAAGCTTTCTTT.

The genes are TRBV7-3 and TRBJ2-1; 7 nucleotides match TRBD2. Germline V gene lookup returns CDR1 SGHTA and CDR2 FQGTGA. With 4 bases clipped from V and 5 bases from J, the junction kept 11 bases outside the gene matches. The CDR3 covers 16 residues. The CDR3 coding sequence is TGTGCCAGCAGCTCCCAGGGAGCGGGGCTAAACAATGAGCAGTTCTTC. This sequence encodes CASSSQGAGLNNEQFF.

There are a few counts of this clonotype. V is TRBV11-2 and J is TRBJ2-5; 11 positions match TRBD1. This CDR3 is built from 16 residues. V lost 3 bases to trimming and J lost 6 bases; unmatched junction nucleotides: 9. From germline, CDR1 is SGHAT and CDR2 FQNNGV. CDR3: CASSFPIGTGGKTQYF. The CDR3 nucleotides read TGTGCCAGCAGCTTTCCCATAGGGACAGGGGGGAAGACCCAGTACTTC.

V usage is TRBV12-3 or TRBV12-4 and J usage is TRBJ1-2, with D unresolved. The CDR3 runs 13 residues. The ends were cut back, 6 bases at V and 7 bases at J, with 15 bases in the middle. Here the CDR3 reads CASSLSRLFGYTF. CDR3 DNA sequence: TGTGCCAGCAGCCTCTCACGGTTGTTTGGCTACACCTTC.

This chain's CDR3 is CASSQDPLLAGRYNEQFF. DNA of the CDR3: TGCGCCAGCAGCCAAGATCCCCTCCTAGCGGGGCGATACAATGAGCAGTTCTTC. This chain joins TRBV4-1 and TRBJ2-1, with 9 nucleotides matching TRBD2. V lost 0 bases, J lost 4 bases, and 10 bases stayed unmatched. The CDR3 is 18 amino acids. CDR1 is MGHRA, CDR2 YSYEKL, per germline.

The CDR3 sequence: CASSHRRDVLGYTF. DNA of the CDR3: TGTGCCAGCAGCCACAGGAGGGACGTTCTTGGCTACACCTTC. The J gene is TRBJ1-2, the V gene TRBV7-9; D possibly corresponds to TRBD1 (5 bases). Looked up from germline, CDR1 is SEHNR and CDR2 is FQNEAQ (reference sequence). V was cut by 5 bases and J by 7 bases, with 17 bases left in between. The CDR3 spans 14 residues.

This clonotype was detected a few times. CDR3 region: CASSQVIERDSPLHF. The CDR3 nucleotides are TGCGCCAGCAGCCAAGTAATCGAAAGGGATTCACCCCTCCACTTT. The genes are TRBV4-1 and TRBJ1-6; D unclear. This CDR3 contains 15 residues. V shed 1 base and J shed 8 bases, with 12 bases lying between them. Germline assignment: CDR1 MGHRA and CDR2 YSYEKL.

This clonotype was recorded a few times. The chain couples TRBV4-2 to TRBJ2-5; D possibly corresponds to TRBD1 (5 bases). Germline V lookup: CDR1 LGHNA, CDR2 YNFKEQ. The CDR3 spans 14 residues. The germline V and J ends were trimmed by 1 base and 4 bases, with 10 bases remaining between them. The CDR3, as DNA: TGTGCCAGCAGCCAAGGCAGGGTGGCAGAGACCCAGTACTTC. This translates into CASSQGRVAETQYF.

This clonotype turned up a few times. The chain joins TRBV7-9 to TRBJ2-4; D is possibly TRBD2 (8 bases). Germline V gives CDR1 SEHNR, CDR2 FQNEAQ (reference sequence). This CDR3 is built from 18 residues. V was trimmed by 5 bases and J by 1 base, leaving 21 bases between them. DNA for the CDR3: TGTGCCAGCAGCCTGACAGGACAGGTAGCGGGGGCCAAAAACATTCAGTACTTC. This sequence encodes CASSLTGQVAGAKNIQYF.

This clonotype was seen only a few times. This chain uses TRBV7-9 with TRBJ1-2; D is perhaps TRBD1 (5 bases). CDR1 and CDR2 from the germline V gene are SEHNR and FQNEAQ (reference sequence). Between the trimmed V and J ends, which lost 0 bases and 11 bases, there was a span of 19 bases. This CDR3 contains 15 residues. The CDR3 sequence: CASSLADIRAMSYTF. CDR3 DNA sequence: TGTGCCAGCAGCTTAGCGGACATCCGGGCTATGAGTTACACCTTC.

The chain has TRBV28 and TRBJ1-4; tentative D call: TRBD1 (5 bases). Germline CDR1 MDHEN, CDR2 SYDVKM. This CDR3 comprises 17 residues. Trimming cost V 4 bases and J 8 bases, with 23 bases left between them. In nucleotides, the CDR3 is TGTGCCAGCAGTTCTGGGTTCGGGTCGCGGGACGGAGAAAAACTGTTTTTT. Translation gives CASSSGFGSRDGEKLFF.

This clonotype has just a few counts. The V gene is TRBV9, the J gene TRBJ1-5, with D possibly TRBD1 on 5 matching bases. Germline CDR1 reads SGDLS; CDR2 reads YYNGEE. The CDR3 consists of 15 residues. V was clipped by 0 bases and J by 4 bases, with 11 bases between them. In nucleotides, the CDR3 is TGTGCCAGCAGCGTAGGGGGTAGGGGTAATCAGCCCCAGCATTTT. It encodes CASSVGGRGNQPQHF.